This T cell receptor beta chain was observed in a study of T cell repertoires in cytomegalovirus infection. The CDR3 is 15 amino acids. Trimming left V 5 bases short and J 1 base short, with 13 bases between. The V gene's germline CDR1 is SGHVS and CDR2 FQNEAQ. TCRdb re-called the reads through MiXCR, storing one row per CDR3 protein. This sample has around 800,000 distinct CDR3 sequences, with about 30% found just once. Concerning this clonotype itself: The antigen is undetermined.

The clonotype was recovered from a human donor in good health (CMV status not recorded). Some clones in this sample may be carry-over from other donors' samples. This sequence joins TRBV7-8 and TRBJ2-3; TRBD2 might be the D (5 bases). The sequences come from cultured CD8+ T cells from PBMCs, collected from culture after CMV antigen stimulation. This CDR3 reads CASSRMYGGTDTQYF. CDR3 sequence (DNA): TGTGCCAGCAGCCGGATGTACGGGGGCACAGATACGCAGTATTTT.